This T cell receptor (beta chain) was sequenced for a study of T cells after yellow fever vaccination. In the study overall: SMART-Seq v4 Ultra Low Input prepared the low-cell-number fractions.

TCRdb recomputed calls from the 5' RACE reads with MiXCR, one row per CDR3 protein. The data show a few hundred thousand distinct CDR3 sequences, about 17% seen once. This clonotype was seen a few times. As yet, its antigen is unknown. Trimming took off 3 bases at V and 6 bases at J, with 9 bases between the two ends. Germline V gives CDR1 LNHNV, CDR2 YYDKDF (reference sequence). The CDR3 sequence is 12 residues long. General study points: One caveat is that FACS-sorted repertoires could contain abundant clonotypes contaminating from the bulk population. Weaker overall, the secondary response nonetheless peaked faster (day 5 versus 15). After the booster, roughly 96% of CD4 and about nine tenths of CD8 primary-response clones were re-detected.

The TCR sequence derives from a young man who received the YFV17D yellow fever vaccine. The rearrangement uses TRBV15 and TRBJ2-7; no definite D call. This sample comprised PBMCs, obtained before the yellow fever booster vaccination. As DNA, the CDR3 is TGTGCCACCAGCAGGGGTTATGGCGAGCAGTACTTC. Residues: CATSRGYGEQYF.